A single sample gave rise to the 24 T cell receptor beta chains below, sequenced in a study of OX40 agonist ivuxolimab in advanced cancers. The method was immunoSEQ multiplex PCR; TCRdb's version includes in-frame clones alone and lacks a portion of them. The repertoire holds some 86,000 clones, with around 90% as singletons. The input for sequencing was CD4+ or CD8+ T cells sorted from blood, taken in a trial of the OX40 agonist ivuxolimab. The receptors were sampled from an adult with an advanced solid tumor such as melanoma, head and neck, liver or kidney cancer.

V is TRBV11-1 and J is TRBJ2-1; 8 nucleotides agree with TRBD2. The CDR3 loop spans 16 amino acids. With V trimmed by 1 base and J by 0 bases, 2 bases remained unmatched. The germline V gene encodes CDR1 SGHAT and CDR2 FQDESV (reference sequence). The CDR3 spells CASSLVAGGSYNEQFF. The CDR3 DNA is TGTGCCAGCAGCTTAGTGGCGGGGGGCTCCTACAATGAGCAGTTCTTC.

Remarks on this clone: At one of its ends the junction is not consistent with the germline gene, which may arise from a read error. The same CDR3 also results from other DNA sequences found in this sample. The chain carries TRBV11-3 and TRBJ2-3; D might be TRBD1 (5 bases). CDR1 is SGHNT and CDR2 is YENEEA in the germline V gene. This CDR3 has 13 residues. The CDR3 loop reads CASSPQPGDTQYF. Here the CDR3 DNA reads TGTGCTAGCAGCCCCCAGCCAGGGGATACGCAGTATTTT.

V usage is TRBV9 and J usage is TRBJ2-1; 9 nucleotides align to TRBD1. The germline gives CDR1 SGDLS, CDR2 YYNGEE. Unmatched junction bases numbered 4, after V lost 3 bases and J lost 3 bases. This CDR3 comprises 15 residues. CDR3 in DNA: TGTGCCAGCAGCGCTCGGGACAGGGACTACAATGAGCAGTTCTTC. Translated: CASSARDRDYNEQFF. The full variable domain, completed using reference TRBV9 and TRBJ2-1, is DSGVTQTPKHLITATGQRVTLRCSPRSGDLSVYWYQQSLDQGLQFLIQYYNGEERAKGNILERFSAQQFPDLHSELNLSSLELGDSALYFCASSARDRDYNEQFFGPGTRLTVL.

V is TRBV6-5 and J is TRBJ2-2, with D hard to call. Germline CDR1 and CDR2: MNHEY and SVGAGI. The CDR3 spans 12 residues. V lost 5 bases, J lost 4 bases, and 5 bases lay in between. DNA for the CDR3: TGTGCCAGCAGTAACCCCACCGGGGAGCTGTTTTTT. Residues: CASSNPTGELFF.

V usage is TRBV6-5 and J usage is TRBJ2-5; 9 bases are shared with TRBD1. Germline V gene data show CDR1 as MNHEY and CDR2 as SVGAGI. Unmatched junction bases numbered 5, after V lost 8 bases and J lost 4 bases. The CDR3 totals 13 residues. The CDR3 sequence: CASGGQGRETQYF. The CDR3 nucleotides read TGTGCCAGCGGCGGACAGGGGAGAGAGACCCAGTACTTC.

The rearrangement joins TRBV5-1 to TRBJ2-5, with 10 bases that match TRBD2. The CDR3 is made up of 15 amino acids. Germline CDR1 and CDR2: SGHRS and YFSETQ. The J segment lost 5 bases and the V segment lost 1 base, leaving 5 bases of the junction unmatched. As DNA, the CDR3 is TGCGCCAGCAGCTTGACAGCGGGGGGGCCGGAGACCCAGTACTTC. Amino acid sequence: CASSLTAGGPETQYF. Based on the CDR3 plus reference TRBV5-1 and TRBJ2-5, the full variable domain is KAGVTQTPRYLIKTRGQQVTLSCSPISGHRSVSWYQQTPGQGLQFLFEYFSETQRNKGNFPGRFSGRQFSNSRSEMNVSTLELGDSALYLCASSLTAGGPETQYFGPGTRLLVL.

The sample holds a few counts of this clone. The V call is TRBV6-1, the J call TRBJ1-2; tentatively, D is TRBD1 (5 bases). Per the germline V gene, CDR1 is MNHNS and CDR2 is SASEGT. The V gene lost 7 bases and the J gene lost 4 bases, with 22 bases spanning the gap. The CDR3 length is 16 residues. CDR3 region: CASIDFRQFNIYGYTF. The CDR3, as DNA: TGTGCCAGCATTGACTTCAGACAGTTTAATATCTATGGCTACACCTTC.

CDR3 DNA: TGTGCCAGCAGATCCGGGACAGGGAACACCGGGGAGCTGTTTTTT. Translation gives CASRSGTGNTGELFF. The rearrangement links TRBV7-3 to TRBJ2-2; TRBD1 matches 8 bases. Germline loops: CDR1 SGHTA, CDR2 FQGTGA. V trimming: 6 bases; J trimming: 1 base; junction bases outside the gene matches: 4. The CDR3 spans 15 residues. The whole variable domain, filled in from reference TRBV7-3 and TRBJ2-2, reads GAGVSQTPSNKVTEKGKYVELRCDPISGHTALYWYRQSLGQGPEFLIYFQGTGAADDSGLPNDRFFAVRPEGSVSTLKIQRTERGDSAVYLCASRSGTGNTGELFFGEGSRLTVL.

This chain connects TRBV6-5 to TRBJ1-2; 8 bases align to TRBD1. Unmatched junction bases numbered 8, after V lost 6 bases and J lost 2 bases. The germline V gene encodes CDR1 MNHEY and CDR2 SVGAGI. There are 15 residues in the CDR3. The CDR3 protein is CASSRTGGENYGYTF. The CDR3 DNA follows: TGTGCCAGCAGCCGAACAGGGGGGGAAAACTATGGCTACACCTTC.

The CDR3 nucleotides are TGTGCCAGCACCCGCTCGTCTACTAACTATGGCTACACCTTC. Protein: CASTRSSTNYGYTF. The rearrangement joins TRBV7-9 to TRBJ1-2; D remains ambiguous. The germline V gene has CDR1 SEHNR and CDR2 FQNEAQ (reference sequence). This CDR3 is 14 amino acids long. V lost 7 bases, J lost 0 bases, and 12 bases lay in between.

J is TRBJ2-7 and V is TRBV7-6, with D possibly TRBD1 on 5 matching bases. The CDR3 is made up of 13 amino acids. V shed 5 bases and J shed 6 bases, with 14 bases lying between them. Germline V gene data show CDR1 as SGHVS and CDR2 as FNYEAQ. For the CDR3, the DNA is TGTGCCAGCAGCCGCTCAGGGTTAGGCGAGCAGTACTTC. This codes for CASSRSGLGEQYF. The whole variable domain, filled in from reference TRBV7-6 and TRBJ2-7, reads GAGVSQSPRYKVTKRGQDVALRCDPISGHVSLYWYRQALGQGPEFLTYFNYEAQQDKSGLPNDRFSAERPEGSISTLTIQRTEQRDSAMYRCASSRSGLGEQYFGPGTRLTVT.

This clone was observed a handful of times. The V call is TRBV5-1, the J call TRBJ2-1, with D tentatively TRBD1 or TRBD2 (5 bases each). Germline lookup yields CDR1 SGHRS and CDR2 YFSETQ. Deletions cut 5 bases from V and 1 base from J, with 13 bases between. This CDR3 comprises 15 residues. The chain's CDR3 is CASRRDPGSYNEQFF. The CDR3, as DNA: TGCGCCAGCAGAAGGGACCCGGGGTCCTACAATGAGCAGTTCTTC.

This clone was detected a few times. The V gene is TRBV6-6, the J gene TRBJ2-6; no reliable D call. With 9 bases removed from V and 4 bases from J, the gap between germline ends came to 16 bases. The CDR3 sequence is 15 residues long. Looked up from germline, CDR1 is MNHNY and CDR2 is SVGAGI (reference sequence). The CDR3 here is CASTYRSQGANVLTF. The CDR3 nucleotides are TGTGCCAGTACCTACCGGTCTCAGGGGGCCAACGTCCTGACTTTC.

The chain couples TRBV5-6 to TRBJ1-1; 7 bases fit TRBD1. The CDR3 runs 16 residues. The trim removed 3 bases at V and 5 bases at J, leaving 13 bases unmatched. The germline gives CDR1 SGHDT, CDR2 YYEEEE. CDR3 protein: CASSSDRAWRVTEAFF. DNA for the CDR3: TGTGCCAGCAGCTCAGACAGGGCTTGGAGGGTAACTGAAGCTTTCTTT. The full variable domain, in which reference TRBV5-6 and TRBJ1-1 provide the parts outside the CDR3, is DAGVTQSPTHLIKTRGQQVTLRCSPKSGHDTVSWYQQALGQGPQFIFQYYEEEERQRGNFPDRFSGHQFPNYSSELNVNALLLGDSALYLCASSSDRAWRVTEAFFGQGTRLTVV.

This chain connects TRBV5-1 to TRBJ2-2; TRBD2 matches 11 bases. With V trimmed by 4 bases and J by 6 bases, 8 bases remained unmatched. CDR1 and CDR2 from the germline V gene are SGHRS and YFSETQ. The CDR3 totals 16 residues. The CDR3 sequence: CASSPPLAGGSGELFF. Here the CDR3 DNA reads TGCGCCAGCAGCCCACCATTAGCGGGGGGGTCCGGGGAGCTGTTTTTT.

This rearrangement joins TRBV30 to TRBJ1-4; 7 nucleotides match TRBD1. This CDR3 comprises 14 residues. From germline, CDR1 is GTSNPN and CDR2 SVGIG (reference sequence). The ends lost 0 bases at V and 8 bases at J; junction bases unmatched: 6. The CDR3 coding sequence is TGTGCCTGGAGTGTAGGAGGGGGCGAAGAAAAACTGTTTTTT. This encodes CAWSVGGGEEKLFF.

The CDR3 coding sequence is TGCAGCGTTGACCCCAAGAGGGGCACTGAAGCTTTCTTT. Amino acids: CSVDPKRGTEAFF. The chain links TRBV29-1 to TRBJ1-1, with D possibly TRBD1 on 5 matching bases. The CDR3 runs to 13 residues. CDR1 is SQVTM and CDR2 is ANQGSEA in the germline V gene. With 3 bases removed from V and 4 bases from J, the gap between germline ends came to 12 bases.

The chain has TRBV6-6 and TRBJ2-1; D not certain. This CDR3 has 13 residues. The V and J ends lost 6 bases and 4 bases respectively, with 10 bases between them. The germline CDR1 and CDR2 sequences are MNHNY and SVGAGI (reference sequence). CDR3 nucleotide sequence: TGTGCCAGCAGCCCCGGACGATACAATGAGCAGTTCTTC. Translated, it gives CASSPGRYNEQFF.

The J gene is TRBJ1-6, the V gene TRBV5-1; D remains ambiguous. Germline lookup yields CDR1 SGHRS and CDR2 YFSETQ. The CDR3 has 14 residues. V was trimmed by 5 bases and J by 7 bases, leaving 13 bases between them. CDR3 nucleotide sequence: TGCGCCAGCAGGGAAGGGTTGTGGAATTCACCCCTCCACTTT. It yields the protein CASREGLWNSPLHF.

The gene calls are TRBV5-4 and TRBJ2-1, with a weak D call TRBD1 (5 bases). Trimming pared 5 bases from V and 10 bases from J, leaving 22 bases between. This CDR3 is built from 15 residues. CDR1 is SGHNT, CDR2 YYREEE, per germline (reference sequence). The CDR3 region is CASSRWGFPRAEQFF. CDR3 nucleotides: TGTGCCAGCAGTCGGTGGGGCTTCCCCCGGGCCGAGCAGTTCTTC.

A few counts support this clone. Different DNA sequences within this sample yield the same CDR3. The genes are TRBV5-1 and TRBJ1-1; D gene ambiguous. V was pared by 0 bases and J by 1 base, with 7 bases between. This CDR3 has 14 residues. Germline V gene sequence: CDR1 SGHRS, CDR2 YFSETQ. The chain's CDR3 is CASSLGTANTEAFF. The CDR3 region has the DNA TGCGCCAGCAGCTTGGGAACAGCGAACACTGAAGCTTTCTTT.

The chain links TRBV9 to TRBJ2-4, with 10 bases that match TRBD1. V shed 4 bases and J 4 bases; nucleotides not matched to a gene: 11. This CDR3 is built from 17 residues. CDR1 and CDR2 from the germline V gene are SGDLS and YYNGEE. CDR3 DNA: TGTGCCAGCAGCTCGACGACAGGGGGCCGGGAAAAAAACATTCAGTACTTC. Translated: CASSSTTGGREKNIQYF. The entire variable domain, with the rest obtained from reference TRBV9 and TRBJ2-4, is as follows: DSGVTQTPKHLITATGQRVTLRCSPRSGDLSVYWYQQSLDQGLQFLIQYYNGEERAKGNILERFSAQQFPDLHSELNLSSLELGDSALYFCASSSTTGGREKNIQYFGAGTRLSVL.

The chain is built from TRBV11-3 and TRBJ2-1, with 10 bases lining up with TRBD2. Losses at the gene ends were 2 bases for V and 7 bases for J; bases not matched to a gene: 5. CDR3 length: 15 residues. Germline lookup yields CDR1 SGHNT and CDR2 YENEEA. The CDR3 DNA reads TGTGCCAGCAGCTTATCAATTAGCGGGGGGAATGAGCAGTTCTTC. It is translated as CASSLSISGGNEQFF.

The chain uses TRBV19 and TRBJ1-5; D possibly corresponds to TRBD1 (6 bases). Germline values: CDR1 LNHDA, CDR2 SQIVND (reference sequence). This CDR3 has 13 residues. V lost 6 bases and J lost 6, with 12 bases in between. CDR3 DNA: TGTGCCAGTAGGGGGGGGCAAGGTCAGCCCCAGCATTTT. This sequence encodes CASRGGQGQPQHF.